The sequence of this TCR beta chain was determined in a study of CD8 T cells in Susac syndrome. Random hexamers were used to reverse transcribe roughly 0.5 to 1 ug of RNA. TCRdb analysed the immunoSEQ multiplex PCR reads with MiXCR anew, one entry per CDR3 protein. The sample has about 200,000 distinct CDR3 sequences, 90% to 95% seen once. This CDR3 has 16 amino acids. The V gene lost 4 bases and the J gene lost 7 bases, with 20 bases spanning the gap. CDR1 and CDR2 from the germline V gene are LGHDT and YNNKEL (reference sequence). This receptor was taken from a human donor in good health. The sample taken for sequencing was CD4+ T cells from PBMCs. J is TRBJ2-1 and V is TRBV3-1; possible D gene TRBD2, 7 bases. The CDR3 DNA sequence: TGTGCCAGCAGCCGCGGGCCGGGGGGCCGATCGAATGAGCAGTTCTTC. Amino acid sequence: CASSRGPGGRSNEQFF.